Described below is a single TCR beta chain sequence and its context. As yet, its antigen is unknown. Germline loops: CDR1 SGHNT, CDR2 YENEEA. V lost 3 bases, J lost 7 bases, and 8 bases stayed unmatched. This CDR3 spans 15 amino acids. The record originates from a study of graft-versus-host responses after intestinal transplantation. Sequencing used immunoSEQ multiplex PCR; TCRdb keeps in-frame clones, though not all of them. This table holds 70,000 to 100,000 clones, approximately 91% found once. This sequence was found in a human donor who received an intestinal transplant. The sample in question was unstimulated CD4+ T cells sorted from spleen or lymph node cells, obtained before intestinal transplant. The chain uses TRBV11-3 and TRBJ2-1; 8 bases align to TRBD1. CDR3 DNA: TGTGCCAGCAGCTTTTTAGGGACAGGCGGGAATGAGCAGTTCTTC. Its protein product is CASSFLGTGGNEQFF.